The 12 T cell receptor beta chains below were found in one sample sequenced in a study of vaccination and CD4 T cells after COVID-19. Their target antigens are unknown. Cultured CD4+ T-cell DNA underwent Oncomine TCR Beta short-read sequencing. One entry per CDR3 protein results from TCRdb running MiXCR on the PCR reads. The sample includes about 10,000 distinct CDR3 sequences, under 30% of them seen just once. The treatment was: approximately nine-day PBMC culture with coronavirus spike peptide pools or control peptides (ViraFEST assay). The material sequenced was cultured CD4+ T cells from blood. The receptors come from a human donor with COVID-19.

The V and J genes are TRBV11-3 and TRBJ2-4; D might be TRBD1 or TRBD2, each matching 5 bases. The CDR3 is made up of 14 amino acids. Looked up from germline, CDR1 is SGHNT and CDR2 is YENEEA. The V end was cut by 1 base, the J end by 6 bases, with 10 bases between. The CDR3 region has the DNA TGTGCCAGCAGCTTAGGGGGACGGGGAAACATTCAGTACTTC. This sequence encodes CASSLGGRGNIQYF. Complete variable domain (other parts from reference TRBV11-3 and TRBJ2-4): EAGVVQSPRYKIIEKKQPVAFWCNPISGHNTLYWYLQNLGQGPELLIRYENEEAVDDSQLPKDRFSAERLKGVDSTLKIQPAELGDSAVYLCASSLGGRGNIQYFGAGTRLSVL.

This clonotype was counted only a few times. V usage is TRBV28 and J usage is TRBJ1-4; D may be TRBD1 (6 bases). V was clipped by 10 bases and J by 0 bases, with 12 bases between them. The V gene's germline CDR1 is MDHEN and CDR2 SYDVKM. The CDR3 loop spans 14 amino acids. As DNA, the CDR3 is TGTGCCACCACTCCAGGGGCAACTAATGAAAAACTGTTTTTT. This translates into CATTPGATNEKLFF.

This clonotype has just a few counts. The chain is built from TRBV7-8 and TRBJ2-5, with 13 bases aligning to TRBD2. V dropped 0 bases and J dropped 4; count of bases not matched to a gene: 2. The CDR3 sequence is 16 residues long. The germline V gene has CDR1 SGHVS and CDR2 FQNEAQ. Written as DNA, the CDR3 is TGTGCCAGCAGCTTAGCGGGACTAGCGGGGAGAGAGACCCAGTACTTC. It codes for CASSLAGLAGRETQYF.

This chain connects TRBV11-3 to TRBJ2-3; 10 bases are a match to TRBD2. The CDR3 has 16 residues. J was trimmed by 6 bases and V by 0 bases; bases with no gene match: 6. Germline-derived CDR1 and CDR2 are SGHNT and YENEEA. In DNA form, the CDR3 reads TGTGCCAGCAGCTTAGAGTTAAGCGGGGGGGCGGATACGCAGTATTTT. This gives the protein CASSLELSGGADTQYF.

This clonotype was detected only once. The rearrangement joins TRBV9 to TRBJ2-1; 8 bases match TRBD1. Germline CDR1 and CDR2: SGDLS and YYNGEE. This CDR3 has 17 amino acids. V gave up 0 bases and J gave up 5 bases; unmatched junction bases: 10. CDR3 loop: CASSVGEGTGSHNEQFF. In nucleotides, the CDR3 is TGTGCCAGCAGCGTAGGCGAGGGGACAGGATCACACAATGAGCAGTTCTTC.

This clonotype has only one observation. The V gene is TRBV6-1, the J gene TRBJ2-5; D is tentatively TRBD1 or TRBD2 (6 bases each). The CDR3 is made up of 17 amino acids. Between the trimmed V and J ends, which lost 6 bases and 5 bases, there was a span of 25 bases. The germline gives CDR1 MNHNS, CDR2 SASEGT. The CDR3: CASRLGGDRTSGETQYF. The DNA for the CDR3 is TGTGCCAGCAGACTGGGGGGAGACAGGACCTCCGGGGAGACCCAGTACTTC.

In this sample, this clonotype turned up a few times. The chain carries TRBV24-1 and TRBJ2-1; 8 bases are a match to TRBD2. The V segment lost 1 base and the J segment 2 bases; nucleotides outside the gene matches: 3. This CDR3 is 16 amino acids long. Germline lookup yields CDR1 KGHDR and CDR2 SFDVKD. CDR3: CATSDLSGGTYNEQFF. The CDR3, as DNA: TGTGCCACCAGTGATTTATCGGGGGGGACCTACAATGAGCAGTTCTTC.

The chain employs TRBV5-1 and TRBJ1-1; 11 bases match TRBD1. V lost 0 bases to trimming and J lost 4 bases; unmatched junction nucleotides: 5. This CDR3 spans 16 amino acids. The germline V gene encodes CDR1 SGHRS and CDR2 YFSETQ. CDR3 region: CASSLGTGGGSTEAFF. The CDR3 nucleotides read TGCGCCAGCAGCTTGGGGACAGGGGGCGGGAGCACTGAAGCTTTCTTT.

The genes are TRBV12-3 or TRBV12-4 and TRBJ1-4; no reliable D call. Trimming pared 6 bases from V and 4 bases from J, leaving 12 bases between. The CDR3 runs 14 residues. CDR3 sequence reads: CASSRTPFNEKLFF. In nucleotides, the CDR3 is TGTGCCAGCAGCAGGACCCCCTTTAATGAAAAACTGTTTTTT.

V gene TRBV2 combines with J gene TRBJ2-7, with D hard to call. With 5 bases removed from V and 6 bases from J, the gap between germline ends came to 14 bases. The length of the CDR3 is 13 residues. Germline V CDR1 and CDR2: SNHLY, FYNNEI. The CDR3 region has the DNA TGTGCCAGCAGTAGGGTTTCCCCGGCCGAGCAGTACTTC. Translation: CASSRVSPAEQYF.

The rearrangement links TRBV25-1 to TRBJ1-2; 9 bases are a match to TRBD1. V was clipped by 7 bases and J by 6 bases; unmatched bases: 3. Germline V CDR1 and CDR2: MGHDK, SYGVNS. The CDR3 runs to 12 residues. The chain's CDR3 is CASKDRGNGYTF. The CDR3 DNA follows: TGTGCCAGCAAAGACAGGGGGAATGGCTACACCTTC.

The chain combines TRBV24-1 with TRBJ1-4, with TRBD1 matching 11 bases. V trimming: 11 bases; J trimming: 8 bases; junction bases outside the gene matches: 6. This CDR3 comprises 13 residues. Germline CDR1 and CDR2: KGHDR and SFDVKD. The CDR3 loop reads CAIADRGHEKLFF. The CDR3 DNA is TGTGCCATCGCGGACAGGGGGCACGAAAAACTGTTTTTT.